This is a list of T cell receptor beta chains from one sample in a study of blood T cell repertoires in COVID-19. Clones were read by immunoSEQ multiplex PCR, and TCRdb kept only the in-frame ones, dropping some. The top ten hold around 4.8% of the sample, which has tens of thousands of clones, around 81% seen once. Material for sequencing was peripheral blood. The source is an elderly man with COVID-19, enrolled during active disease. The CDR3 runs from the conserved cysteine through the conserved F or W. Clone size is given for some rows only: seen once, a few or many times, or a class if the clone is expanded.

>.|TRBV6-2/TRBV6-3
CASSYSGGTNQPQHF
>.|TRBV6-1
CASSEIVLRFF
>.|TRBV5-1
CASRTGTGRAGELFF
>.|TRBV7-6
CASSPRSWLEQYF
>.|TRBV7-2
CASSLVLQGGNTIYF
>many|TRBV11-2
CASSLGGTSYEQYF
>once|TRBV19
CASSIQQTYNQPQHF
>.|TRBV27
CASSLEASRSRTDTQYF
>.|TRBV19
CASSTADRGNQPQHF
>.|TRBV24-1
CATSDRGRGGYSGELFF
>.|TRBV18
CASSPPVKRLSGELFF
>.|TRBV9
CASSVERAGNTIYF
>.|TRBV5-1
CASSLDGRDTEAFF
>.|TRBV10-3
CAISVRQGAFGANVLTF
>.|TRBV27
CASRTGGHEQYF
>few|TRBV6-5
CASRTSGVEQYF
>.|TRBV29-1
CSVSGLAGYNEQFF
>.|TRBV6-2/TRBV6-3
CASSLEREIYNEQFF
>.|TRBV18
CASSPPQQPQHF
>.|TRBV3-1/TRBV3-2
CASSQLPGLAGRYEQFF
>.|TRBV5-1
CASSLMTGGGNTIYF
>.|TRBV5-1
CASLDTSNTGELFF
>once|TRBV11-2
CASTISRGERGYTF
>.|TRBV5-8
CASSLRLKLSVTYNEQFF
>.|TRBV15
CATSRDGNYNEQFF
>.|TRBV4-3
CASRTGDSPLHF
>.|TRBV29-1
CSVGGTSGSNEQFF
>.|TRBV7-3
CASSPQFQETQYF
>once|TRBV28
CASNTEGAGNTIYF
>.|TRBV5-1
CASRFNGVDNSPLHF
>once|TRBV4-3
CASSQETARPYNEQFF
>once|TRBV29-1
CSVAGTPRGEQYF
>.|TRBV18
CASSPTTVNQPQHF
>.|TRBV28
CASSSNGRGSYNEQFF
>.|TRBV5-1
CASSPQPDQPQHF
>.|TRBV5-5
CASSHTSGSHYEQYF
>few|TRBV30
CAWSLNRGQETQYF
>.|TRBV3-1/TRBV3-2
CASSQVGRDTQYF
>.|TRBV4-2
CASSQAREQYF
>few|TRBV4-2
CASSQVNGAYEQYF
>.|TRBV10-3
CAIRTGQIGGYGYTF
>.|TRBV6-1
CASSELTGAGELFF
>.|TRBV30
CAWSVGGNQPQHF
>.|TRBV11-2
CASSLRTGNTEAFF
>.|TRBV18
CASSPGQQETQYF
>.|TRBV5-1
CASSLQTPGSDQYF
>.|TRBV10-3
CAIGGQGYQPQHF
>few|TRBV19
CASSIGSGELFF
>.|TRBV3-1/TRBV3-2
CASSHLGEQFF
>.|TRBV19
CASSKSGWEETQYF
>.|TRBV19
CASRPHRDSPLHF
>few|TRBV3-1/TRBV3-2
CASSQGRGDNSPLHF
>.|TRBV6-2/TRBV6-3
CASSYLNTGVGELFF
>.|TRBV18
CASSPKATRGAYGYTF
>.|TRBV5-1
CASSLTRATNEKLFF
>.|TRBV28
CASSSRDRDDTEAFF
>once|TRBV5-1
CASSFDLDRFGQFF
>.|TRBV15
CATSKRRDRGDEQYF
>.|TRBV5-1
CASSTAGGAGNTIYF
>once|TRBV19
CASSMWATNSGANVLTF